What follows is one T cell receptor (beta chain) and its context. Its cognate antigen is unknown. Germline CDR1 reads SGHDT; CDR2 reads YYEEEE. J was trimmed by 7 bases and V by 1 base; bases with no gene match: 7. This CDR3 is built from 14 residues. Measured with immunoSEQ multiplex PCR; TCRdb has only the in-frame clones, and not every one. Here the sample spans 13,000 to 15,000 clones, 78% being singletons. This sample was included in a study of T cell repertoires in ileal Crohn's disease. Across the whole study: Surgery for a complication: stricturing in about 61%, penetrating in about 40%. Study-wide findings and caveats: Clonality above 26.8% at surgery always came with endoscopic recurrence. Mucosal expansions were suggested to be mainly CD8 T cells.

Time point indicated: neoterminal ileum biopsy at postoperative endoscopy, about 6 months after surgery. Eligibility required adulthood, ileal or ileocolonic Crohn's disease and indicated ileocolonic resection. Source material: ileal tissue. V gene TRBV5-6 combines with J gene TRBJ1-1; TRBD1 agrees at 7 bases. This TCR was recovered from an adult with Crohn's disease. The CDR3 loop is CASSLKGARVEAFF. CDR3 DNA: TGTGCCAGCAGCTTGAAGGGGGCGCGGGTTGAAGCTTTCTTT.